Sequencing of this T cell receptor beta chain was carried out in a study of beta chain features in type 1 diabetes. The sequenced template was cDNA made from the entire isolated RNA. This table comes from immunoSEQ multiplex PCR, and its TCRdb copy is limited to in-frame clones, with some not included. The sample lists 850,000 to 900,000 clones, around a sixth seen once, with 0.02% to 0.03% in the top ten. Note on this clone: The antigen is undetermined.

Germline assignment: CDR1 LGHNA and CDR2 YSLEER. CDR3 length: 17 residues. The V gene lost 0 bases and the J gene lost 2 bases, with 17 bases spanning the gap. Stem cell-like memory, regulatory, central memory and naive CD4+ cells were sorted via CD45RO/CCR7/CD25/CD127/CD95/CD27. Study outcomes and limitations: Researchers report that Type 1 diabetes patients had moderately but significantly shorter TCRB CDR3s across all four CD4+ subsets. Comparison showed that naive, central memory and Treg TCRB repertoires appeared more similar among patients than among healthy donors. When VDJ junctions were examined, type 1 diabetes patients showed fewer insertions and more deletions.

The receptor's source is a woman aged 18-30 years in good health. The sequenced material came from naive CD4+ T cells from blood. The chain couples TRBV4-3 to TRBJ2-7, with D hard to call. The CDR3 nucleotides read TGCGCCAGCAGCCAAGAAACTTACCCTAGGATTCCCTACGAGCAGTACTTC. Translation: CASSQETYPRIPYEQYF.